Listed below are T cell receptor beta chains from one sample, sequenced in a study of blood T cell repertoires in COVID-19. TCRdb's table, derived via immunoSEQ multiplex PCR, lists solely in-frame clones and lacks some. The sample lists tens of thousands of clones, around 84% occurring once. Sample: peripheral blood. The receptors shown here come from a man in his 60s with COVID-19, enrolled during active disease. Both conserved end residues are part of each CDR3. The D gene is left open where the match is weak. Size is stated for part of the rows, as once, few or many counts, or as a class when the clone is expanded.

j_gene,d_gene,abundance,v_gene,CDR3nt,CDR3aa
TRBJ2-4,.,.,TRBV19,TGTGCCAGTAGTGTACAGGTAGCCAAAAACATTCAGTACTTC,CASSVQVAKNIQYF
TRBJ2-2,.,.,TRBV6-1,TGTGCCAGCAGTGACAGTATTTTGGGGGAGCTGTTTTTT,CASSDSILGELFF
TRBJ2-2,TRBD2,.,TRBV10-2,TGCGCCACTGCAGCGGGAGCCGAAACCGGGGAGCTGTTTTTT,CATAAGAETGELFF
TRBJ1-2,TRBD1,.,TRBV19,TGTGCCAGTAGTATAATCGGGACAGGGTATGGCTACACCTTC,CASSIIGTGYGYTF
TRBJ2-1,.,few,TRBV18,TGTGCCAGCTCACCACTCGGAGATTCGGGACTTTCTTTGCAGTTCTTC,CASSPLGDSGLSLQFF
TRBJ1-4,.,.,TRBV3-1/TRBV3-2,TGTGCCAGCAGCCGGCAGGGAACCGAAAAACTGTTTTTT,CASSRQGTEKLFF
TRBJ1-2,TRBD1,.,TRBV7-3,TGTGCCAGCAGCGGACCTCAGGGGGCGGATGGCTACACCTTC,CASSGPQGADGYTF
TRBJ2-7,.,.,TRBV29-1,TGCAGCGTTGACGGAACAGGATTGAGGAACGAGCAGTACTTC,CSVDGTGLRNEQYF
TRBJ2-1,.,.,TRBV7-9,TGTGCCAGCAGCTCCCGCACAGGGTCGGTGGGGAATGAGCAGTTCTTC,CASSSRTGSVGNEQFF
TRBJ1-1,.,.,TRBV10-3,TGTGCCATCAGTGGGACGTTGGGAGGGACCGAAGCTTTCTTT,CAISGTLGGTEAFF
TRBJ1-2,.,.,TRBV5-1,TGCGCCAGCAGCCAGTCCGCAGGGAACTATGGCTACACCTTC,CASSQSAGNYGYTF
TRBJ1-6,.,few,TRBV12-3/TRBV12-4,TGTGCCAGCCGTCGGTCGTTGAATTCACCCCTCCACTTT,CASRRSLNSPLHF
TRBJ1-4,.,.,TRBV11-2,TGTGCCAGCAGCTTAATTACTGGTAATGAAAAACTGTTTTTT,CASSLITGNEKLFF
TRBJ2-7,.,.,TRBV3-1/TRBV3-2,TGTGCCAGCAGCCAACCTTCCTACGAGCAGTACTTC,CASSQPSYEQYF
TRBJ2-7,.,.,TRBV19,TGTGCCAGTAGGAACTCTCACAGCTCCTACGAGCAGTACTTC,CASRNSHSSYEQYF
TRBJ2-1,TRBD2,.,TRBV5-1,TGCGCCAGCAGCTTGGGGGCTAGCGGGGGTTATGAGCAGTTCTTC,CASSLGASGGYEQFF
TRBJ2-7,TRBD2,.,TRBV5-1,TGCGCCAGCAGGCCGGCACTAGCGGGGCTCAGTCGGTACTTC,CASRPALAGLSRYF
TRBJ2-7,.,.,TRBV3-1/TRBV3-2,TGTGCCAGCAGCCTCCAAGAAGCCTCCTACGAGCAGTACTTC,CASSLQEASYEQYF
TRBJ2-7,TRBD2,.,TRBV5-6,TGTGCCAGCAGCTTGCTGGGGACTAGCGACCGCTACGAGCAGTACTTC,CASSLLGTSDRYEQYF
TRBJ2-7,.,.,TRBV5-1,TGCGCCAGCGCAGGGGCCACCTACTCCTACGAGCAGTACTTC,CASAGATYSYEQYF
TRBJ1-1,TRBD1,.,TRBV7-9,TGTGCCAGCAGTCGGGACAGGGACTTTGCTTTCTTT,CASSRDRDFAFF
TRBJ1-1,TRBD1,.,TRBV30,TGTGCCTGGATACGGGACAGAAGTGAAGCTTTCTTT,CAWIRDRSEAFF
TRBJ2-1,TRBD2,.,TRBV2,TGTGCCAGCAGCACTAGCGGGAGGTGGGGCGCCTCCTACAATGAGCAGTTCTTC,CASSTSGRWGASYNEQFF
TRBJ1-1,TRBD1,.,TRBV20-1,TGCGTAGGGGGCACGAACACTGAAGCTTTCTTT,CVGGTNTEAFF
TRBJ1-5,.,.,TRBV10-3,TGTGCCATCAGTGAGTCTCGGCAGGGAAATCAGCCCCAGCATTTT,CAISESRQGNQPQHF
TRBJ1-2,.,.,TRBV9,TGTGCCAGCAGCGATAGTGCAGGATATGGCTACACCTTC,CASSDSAGYGYTF
TRBJ1-1,TRBD1,.,TRBV2,TGTGCCAGCAGCAGACAGGGGGCGACTGAAGCTTTCTTT,CASSRQGATEAFF
TRBJ2-3,.,.,TRBV29-1,TGCAGCGAGGGTGGGGCGGCAGATACGCAGTATTTT,CSEGGAADTQYF
TRBJ1-4,.,.,TRBV9,TGTGCCAGCAGCGTTTATGCGGCGGGGCAGGAAGAAAAACTGTTTTTT,CASSVYAAGQEEKLFF